A selection of T cell receptor beta chains follows, all from one sample in a study. TCRdb passed the 5' RACE reads through MiXCR, listing each CDR3 protein once. The sample has 34,000 or so distinct CDR3 sequences, roughly a quarter seen once. Specimen: tumor-infiltrating Tregs sorted from the breast tumor. Source of these receptors: a female donor with breast cancer. Both conserved end residues are part of each CDR3. D genes are given only for firm matches. Expanded clones get a size class; other rows say once, few or many, or leave the size out.

D gene: -; clone size: many; J gene: TRBJ1-5; V gene: TRBV6-5; CDR3 DNA: TGTGCCAGCAGTCCACAGGGTTCCACTTATAGCAATCAGCCCCAGCATTTT; CDR3 protein: CASSPQGSTYSNQPQHF
D gene: -; clone size: -; J gene: TRBJ2-7; V gene: TRBV7-2; CDR3 DNA: TGTGCCAGCAGCTTACGGGACACAGACTACGAGCAGTACTTC; CDR3 protein: CASSLRDTDYEQYF
D gene: TRBD1; clone size: few; J gene: TRBJ2-7; V gene: TRBV6-6; CDR3 DNA: TGTGCCAGCACCAAACAGGGGGCCTACGAGCAGTACTTC; CDR3 protein: CASTKQGAYEQYF
D gene: -; clone size: -; J gene: TRBJ1-1; V gene: TRBV20-1; CDR3 DNA: TGCAGTGCTAGAATTTTGGTTGGGGGCATTGCTGAAGCTTTCTTT; CDR3 protein: CSARILVGGIAEAFF
D gene: -; clone size: -; J gene: TRBJ1-2; V gene: TRBV20-1; CDR3 DNA: TGCAGTGCCAACCGGGACCGCGACATCCCCTTTAACTACACCTTC; CDR3 protein: CSANRDRDIPFNYTF
D gene: TRBD2; clone size: -; J gene: TRBJ2-1; V gene: TRBV4-1; CDR3 DNA: TGCGCCAGTAGAGGGACGGGGGGGGATGAGCAGTTCTTC; CDR3 protein: CASRGTGGDEQFF
D gene: -; clone size: many; J gene: TRBJ2-1; V gene: TRBV5-1; CDR3 DNA: TGCGCCAGCGGGCAAATCAATGAGCAGTTCTTC; CDR3 protein: CASGQINEQFF
D gene: TRBD1; clone size: few; J gene: TRBJ2-7; V gene: TRBV6-5; CDR3 DNA: TGTGCCTGCAGCCGCCGCTACCCCACCGGGACAGGGCCCCACGAGCAGTACTTC; CDR3 protein: CACSRRYPTGTGPHEQYF
D gene: -; clone size: medium-sized; J gene: TRBJ2-1; V gene: TRBV20-1; CDR3 DNA: TGCAGTGTCGACTCAAGCTCCTACAATGAGCAGTTCTTC; CDR3 protein: CSVDSSSYNEQFF
D gene: TRBD1; clone size: medium-sized; J gene: TRBJ2-7; V gene: TRBV20-1; CDR3 DNA: TGCAGTGCTACTCGAGAGGGACAGGCCTACGAGCAGTACTTC; CDR3 protein: CSATREGQAYEQYF
D gene: -; clone size: -; J gene: TRBJ2-3; V gene: TRBV20-1; CDR3 DNA: TGCAGTGCTAGAGTCAGCGTGGGCTCAGATACGCAGTATTTT; CDR3 protein: CSARVSVGSDTQYF
D gene: -; clone size: -; J gene: TRBJ1-5; V gene: TRBV3-1; CDR3 DNA: TGTGCCAGCAGACAAGGGTCCTCTAAACATTTT; CDR3 protein: CASRQGSSKHF
D gene: TRBD1; clone size: -; J gene: TRBJ1-2; V gene: TRBV6-1; CDR3 DNA: TGTGCCAGCAACCCAGGGGGATATGGCTACACCTTC; CDR3 protein: CASNPGGYGYTF
D gene: -; clone size: few; J gene: TRBJ2-7; V gene: TRBV6-6; CDR3 DNA: TGTGTCAGCAGTTATGGGGAGCGCGGGGAGCAGTACTTC; CDR3 protein: CVSSYGERGEQYF
D gene: -; clone size: many; J gene: TRBJ1-1; V gene: TRBV4-1; CDR3 DNA: TGCGCCAGCAGCCCCTCTTCTGGGGACACTGAAGCTTTCTTT; CDR3 protein: CASSPSSGDTEAFF
D gene: -; clone size: many; J gene: TRBJ1-5; V gene: TRBV6-1; CDR3 DNA: TGTGCCAGCAGAAATAGCAATCAGCCCCAGCATTTT; CDR3 protein: CASRNSNQPQHF
D gene: TRBD1; clone size: -; J gene: TRBJ1-2; V gene: TRBV2; CDR3 DNA: TGTGCCAGCAGCCGCCCGGGGACAGGGGATACCTTC; CDR3 protein: CASSRPGTGDTF
D gene: -; clone size: -; J gene: TRBJ2-3; V gene: TRBV24-1; CDR3 DNA: TGTGCCACCAGTGATTTTGGGGACACCGGCTCGACAGATACGCAGTATTTT; CDR3 protein: CATSDFGDTGSTDTQYF
D gene: -; clone size: few; J gene: TRBJ2-7; V gene: TRBV5-1; CDR3 DNA: TGCGCGGATCGGTCCTACGAGCAGTACTTC; CDR3 protein: CADRSYEQYF
D gene: -; clone size: many; J gene: TRBJ2-1; V gene: TRBV12-3/TRBV12-4; CDR3 DNA: TGTGCCAGCAGATCTTTGCGGCAGGGGAGGGATGAGCAGTTCTTC; CDR3 protein: CASRSLRQGRDEQFF
D gene: -; clone size: many; J gene: TRBJ2-1; V gene: TRBV5-1; CDR3 DNA: TGCGCCAGCAGTGTGTGGACGTCCCATGAGCAGTTCTTC; CDR3 protein: CASSVWTSHEQFF
D gene: -; clone size: medium-sized; J gene: TRBJ2-7; V gene: TRBV20-1; CDR3 DNA: TGCAGTGCTAGAGATCCGAAAGGGACCTCGGGCTACGAGCAGTACTTC; CDR3 protein: CSARDPKGTSGYEQYF
D gene: TRBD2; clone size: -; J gene: TRBJ2-1; V gene: TRBV25-1; CDR3 DNA: TGTGCCAGCAGTGATAGACTAGCGGGAGGGGGTCGTCACAATGAGCAGTTCTTC; CDR3 protein: CASSDRLAGGGRHNEQFF
D gene: -; clone size: medium-sized; J gene: TRBJ2-1; V gene: TRBV12-3/TRBV12-4; CDR3 DNA: TGTGCCAGCAGTTTAGTAAGGGCGGGGAACTACAATGAGCAGTTCTTC; CDR3 protein: CASSLVRAGNYNEQFF
D gene: -; clone size: -; J gene: TRBJ2-5; V gene: TRBV6-1; CDR3 DNA: TGTGCCAGCAGTGAAGACAGGGCCAGGACCCAGTACTTC; CDR3 protein: CASSEDRARTQYF
D gene: -; clone size: many; J gene: TRBJ2-7; V gene: TRBV29-1; CDR3 DNA: TGCAGCGTTCTCCTTCCAGGGTCCAACTACGAGCAGTACTTC; CDR3 protein: CSVLLPGSNYEQYF
D gene: TRBD1; clone size: -; J gene: TRBJ1-2; V gene: TRBV20-1; CDR3 DNA: TGCAGTGCTAGAGACACAGGGGGCGAACAACCCTATAACTACACCTTC; CDR3 protein: CSARDTGGEQPYNYTF
D gene: TRBD1; clone size: few; J gene: TRBJ1-4; V gene: TRBV6-1; CDR3 DNA: TGTGCCACCCGGGCATCGGGCTCCCAGCGGACAGGGCCGGGAGAAAAACTGTTTTTT; CDR3 protein: CATRASGSQRTGPGEKLFF
D gene: TRBD1; clone size: few; J gene: TRBJ2-4; V gene: TRBV29-1; CDR3 DNA: TGCAGCGTCCGTGACCCAGGGGGCCAAGGGTTGGCCAAAAACATTCAGTACTTC; CDR3 protein: CSVRDPGGQGLAKNIQYF
D gene: -; clone size: -; J gene: TRBJ1-1; V gene: TRBV28; CDR3 DNA: TGTGCCAGTGGGTATCGACCTGAAGCTTCCTTT; CDR3 protein: CASGYRPEASF
D gene: -; clone size: many; J gene: TRBJ2-1; V gene: TRBV12-3/TRBV12-4; CDR3 DNA: TGTGCCAGCAGGGACGGGGGCTCCTACAATGAGCAGTTCTTC; CDR3 protein: CASRDGGSYNEQFF
D gene: -; clone size: many; J gene: TRBJ1-5; V gene: TRBV10-3; CDR3 DNA: TGTGCCATCAGTGATCCATCGAAGGGTATTCAGCCCCAGCATTTT; CDR3 protein: CAISDPSKGIQPQHF
D gene: -; clone size: many; J gene: TRBJ1-5; V gene: TRBV6-5; CDR3 DNA: TGTGCCAGCAGTTACGCCCCCAATCAGCCCCAGCATTTT; CDR3 protein: CASSYAPNQPQHF